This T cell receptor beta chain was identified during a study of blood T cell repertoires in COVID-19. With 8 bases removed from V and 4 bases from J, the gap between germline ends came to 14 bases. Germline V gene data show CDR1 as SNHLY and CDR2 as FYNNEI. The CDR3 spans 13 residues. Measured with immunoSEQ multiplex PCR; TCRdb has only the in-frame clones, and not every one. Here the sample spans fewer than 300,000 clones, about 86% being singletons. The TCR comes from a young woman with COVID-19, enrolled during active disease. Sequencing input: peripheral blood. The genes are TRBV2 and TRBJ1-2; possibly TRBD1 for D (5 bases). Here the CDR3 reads CASVLRDFYGYTF. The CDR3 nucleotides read TGTGCCAGCGTACTCAGGGATTTCTATGGCTACACCTTC. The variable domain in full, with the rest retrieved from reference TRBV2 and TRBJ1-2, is EPEVTQTPSHQVTQMGQEVILRCVPISNHLYFYWYRQILGQKVEFLVSFYNNEISEKSEIFDDQFSVERPDGSNFTLKIRSTKLEDSAMYFCASVLRDFYGYTFGSGTRLTVV.